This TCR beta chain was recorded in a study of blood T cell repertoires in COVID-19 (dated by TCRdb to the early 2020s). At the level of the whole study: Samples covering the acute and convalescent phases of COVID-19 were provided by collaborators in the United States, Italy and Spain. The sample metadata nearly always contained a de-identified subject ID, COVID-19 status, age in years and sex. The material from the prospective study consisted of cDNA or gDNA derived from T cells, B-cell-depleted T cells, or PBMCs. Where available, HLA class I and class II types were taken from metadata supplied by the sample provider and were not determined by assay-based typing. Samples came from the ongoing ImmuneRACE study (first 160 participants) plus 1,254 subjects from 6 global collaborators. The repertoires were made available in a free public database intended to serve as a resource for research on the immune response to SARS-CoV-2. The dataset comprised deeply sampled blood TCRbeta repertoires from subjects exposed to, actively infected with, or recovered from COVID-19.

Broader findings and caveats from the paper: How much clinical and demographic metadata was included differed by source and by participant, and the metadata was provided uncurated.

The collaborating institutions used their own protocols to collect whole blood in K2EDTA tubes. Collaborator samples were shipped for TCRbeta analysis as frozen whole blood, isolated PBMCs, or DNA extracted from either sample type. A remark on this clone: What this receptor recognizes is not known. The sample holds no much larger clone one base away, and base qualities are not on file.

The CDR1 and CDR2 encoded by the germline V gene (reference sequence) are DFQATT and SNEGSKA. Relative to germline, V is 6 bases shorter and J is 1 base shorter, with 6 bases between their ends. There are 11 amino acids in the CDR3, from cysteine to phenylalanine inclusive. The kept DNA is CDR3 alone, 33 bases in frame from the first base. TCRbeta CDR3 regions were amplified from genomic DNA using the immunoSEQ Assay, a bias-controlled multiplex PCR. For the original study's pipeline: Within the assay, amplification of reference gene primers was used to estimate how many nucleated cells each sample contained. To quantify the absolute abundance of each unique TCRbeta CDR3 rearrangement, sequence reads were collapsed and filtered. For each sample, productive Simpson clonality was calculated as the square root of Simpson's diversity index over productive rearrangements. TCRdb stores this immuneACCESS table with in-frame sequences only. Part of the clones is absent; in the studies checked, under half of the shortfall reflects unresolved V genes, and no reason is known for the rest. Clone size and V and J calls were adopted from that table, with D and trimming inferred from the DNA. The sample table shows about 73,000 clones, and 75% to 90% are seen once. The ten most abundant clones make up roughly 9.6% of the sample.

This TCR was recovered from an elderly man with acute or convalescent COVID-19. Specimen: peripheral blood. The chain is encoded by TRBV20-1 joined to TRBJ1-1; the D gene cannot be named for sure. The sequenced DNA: TGCAGTGCGGAGAAGAACACTGAAGCTTTCTTT. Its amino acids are CSAEKNTEAFF.